This entry features one TCR beta chain sequence. This record belongs to a study of shared clonotypes between healthy human individuals. Healthy adults negative for HIV, lacking recent acute infections or vaccinations, served as donors. TCRdb's copy holds only in-frame clones and misses some; the assay was immunoSEQ multiplex PCR. Of about 2 million clones in the sample, 90% to 95% are singletons; the top ten hold more than 0.1%. CDR3 size: 16 residues. V shed 3 bases and J shed 6 bases, with 18 bases lying between them. CDR1 is MNHEY and CDR2 is SMNVEV in the germline V gene (reference sequence). Source material: naive CD4+ T cells sorted from blood. Subset specified: CD45RA+ positively selected. The clonotype comes from a man aged 18 to 30 in good health. The chain recombines TRBV27 with TRBJ2-1, with D possibly being TRBD2 (5 bases). As DNA, the CDR3 is TGTGCCAGCAGTTTCCTACTAGTACCGGTTCTCAATGAGCAGTTCTTC. Its translation is CASSFLLVPVLNEQFF.